A single sample gave rise to the 18 T cell receptor beta chains below, sequenced in a study of neurological immune-mediated disorders. TCRdb called the 5' RACE reads again in MiXCR, with one record for every CDR3 protein. The data hold about 66,000 distinct CDR3 sequences, with 3% to 4% observed a single time. Specimen: PBMCs. These receptors came from a man aged 40-49 years with multiple sclerosis.

In this sample, this clonotype turned up many times. The chain is built from TRBV5-1 and TRBJ2-1, with D tentatively TRBD2 (6 bases). Germline-derived CDR1 and CDR2 are SGHRS and YFSETQ. The CDR3 sequence is 15 residues long. The V gene lost 1 base and the J gene lost 6 bases, with 14 bases spanning the gap. The CDR3: CASSLLRELPNEQFF. The CDR3 nucleotides read TGCGCCAGCAGCTTGTTACGGGAGCTCCCCAATGAGCAGTTCTTC.

This clonotype was detected a few times. This chain links TRBV12-3 or TRBV12-4 with TRBJ1-1; a possible D gene is TRBD1 (5 bases). CDR3 length: 14 residues. The ends were cut back, 1 base at V and 5 bases at J, with 11 bases in the middle. The CDR3 region has the DNA TGTGCCAGCAGTTTAGGCCAGGGATTTACTGAAGCTTTCTTT. Its protein is CASSLGQGFTEAFF.

This clonotype has at least ten counts. J is TRBJ1-1 and V is TRBV5-1; 7 nucleotides agree with TRBD1. The CDR3 extends over 15 amino acids. Trimming removed 6 bases from V and 6 bases from J; junction bases left unmatched: 14. The V gene's germline CDR1 is SGHRS and CDR2 YFSETQ. The CDR3 coding sequence is TGCGCCAGCATGAATTGGGACAGCGGAAACCCTGAAGCTTTCTTT. Translation gives CASMNWDSGNPEAFF.

This clonotype was recorded at least ten times. The chain has TRBV12-3 or TRBV12-4 and TRBJ1-1; possible D gene TRBD1, 6 bases. The CDR3 sequence is 12 residues long. V lost 2 bases and J lost 11, with 12 bases in between. The CDR3 bases are TGTGCCAGCAGTTTACGGGGGCTGGGGGCTTTCTTT. Its protein product is CASSLRGLGAFF.

Ten or more counts support this clonotype. The gene calls are TRBV5-1 and TRBJ2-1; the match to TRBD2 covers 8 bases. This CDR3 spans 16 amino acids. J gave up 4 bases and V 3 bases, and 9 bases lay outside the gene matches. Germline V gene data show CDR1 as SGHRS and CDR2 as YFSETQ. This chain's CDR3 is CASSWGPGLEYNEQFF. CDR3 bases: TGCGCCAGCAGCTGGGGTCCGGGACTAGAATACAATGAGCAGTTCTTC.

About this clonotype itself: No conserved phenylalanine or tryptophan ends this CDR3, so it is likely a read error. The chain employs TRBV5-1 and TRBJ2-1; tentative D call: TRBD1 (6 bases). The CDR3 spans 14 residues. Germline V gives CDR1 SGHRS, CDR2 YFSETQ. The ends were cut back, 0 bases at V and 6 bases at J, with 10 bases in the middle. The CDR3 protein is CASSLGDTGNEQFN. The DNA for the CDR3 is TGCGCCAGCAGCTTGGGGGACACCGGCAATGAGCAGTTCAAC.

The chain links TRBV11-1 to TRBJ2-2; 9 bases match TRBD2. This CDR3 has 18 residues. Germline V gene data show CDR1 as SGHAT and CDR2 as FQDESV (reference sequence). With 6 bases clipped from V and 7 bases from J, the junction kept 18 bases outside the gene matches. In DNA, the CDR3 is TGTGCCAGCAGTTTCCCCACCAGGAATAGCGGGAGAGTCGGGGAGCTGTTTTTT. Its protein product is CASSFPTRNSGRVGELFF.

This clonotype was seen a few times. The chain links TRBV7-3 to TRBJ2-7; 10 bases map to TRBD1. J lost 3 bases, V lost 5 bases, and 7 bases had no gene match. The length of the CDR3 is 15 residues. Germline loops: CDR1 SGHTA, CDR2 FQGTGA. This CDR3 is CASSAGTGEGYEQYF. The CDR3 DNA sequence: TGTGCCAGCAGCGCCGGGACAGGGGAGGGCTACGAGCAGTACTTC.

As concerns this clonotype: This may be a read error: a much more frequent sequence differs by one nucleotide. The chain carries TRBV5-1 and TRBJ1-5; D call uncertain. This CDR3 has 13 residues. Germline lookup yields CDR1 SGHRS and CDR2 YFSETQ. Here the CDR3 reads CASREGTNQHQHF. CDR3 DNA: TGCGCCAGCAGAGAGGGAACCAATCAGCACCAGCATTTT.

The table lists this clonotype with many counts. The CDR3 DNA is TGTGCCAGCAGCGCCTCCCAGGGCTACAATGAGCAGTTCTTC. Amino acids: CASSASQGYNEQFF. The rearrangement links TRBV9 to TRBJ2-1; D is perhaps TRBD1 (5 bases). Germline V gene data show CDR1 as SGDLS and CDR2 as YYNGEE. Trimming left V 3 bases short and J 3 bases short, with 10 bases between. The CDR3 consists of 14 residues.

J is TRBJ1-1 and V is TRBV3-1, with D maybe TRBD1 (6 bases). Per germline, CDR1 LGHDT and CDR2 YNNKEL (reference sequence). Trimming cost V 4 bases and J 6 bases, with 21 bases left between them. The CDR3 runs 16 residues. Here the CDR3 DNA reads TGTGCCAGCAGCCCAGGGTGGGGGCAGGCGTTTTCTGAAGCTTTCTTT. Amino acids: CASSPGWGQAFSEAFF.

This clonotype came up many times. The chain links TRBV20-1 to TRBJ1-5; TRBD1 matches 10 bases. CDR3 length: 15 amino acids. The ends lost 1 base at V and 11 bases at J; junction bases unmatched: 11. The germline CDR1 and CDR2 sequences are DFQATT and SNEGSKA (reference sequence). CDR3 protein: CSARVPGQGTGAQHF. The CDR3 nucleotides read TGCAGTGCTAGAGTCCCGGGACAGGGGACCGGAGCCCAGCATTTT.

This clonotype was observed at least ten times. This rearrangement joins TRBV29-1 to TRBJ1-2; 7 nucleotides match TRBD1. CDR1 is SQVTM and CDR2 is ANQGSEA in the germline V gene. The J segment lost 4 bases and the V segment lost 0 bases, leaving 8 bases of the junction unmatched. The CDR3 is 15 amino acids. CDR3: CSVEDLRQGGYGYTF. CDR3 in DNA: TGCAGCGTTGAAGATCTGCGGCAGGGGGGCTATGGCTACACCTTC.

Relative to its sample, this clonotype is medium-sized. J is TRBJ2-3 and V is TRBV4-1; 12 bases are a match to TRBD2. Germline CDR1 MGHRA, CDR2 YSYEKL. The CDR3 sequence is 15 residues long. With V trimmed by 8 bases and J by 5 bases, 8 bases remained unmatched. CDR3 DNA: TGCGCCAGCGGACGACTAGCGGGGGAAGGAGATACGCAGTATTTT. Amino acids: CASGRLAGEGDTQYF.

This clonotype was seen ten or more times. The V and J genes are TRBV20-1 and TRBJ1-1; D is uncertain. Between the trimmed V and J ends, which lost 1 base and 2 bases, there was a span of 11 bases. The CDR3 contains 14 residues. Germline lookup yields CDR1 DFQATT and CDR2 SNEGSKA (reference sequence). The CDR3 loop reads CSARATEINTEAFF. CDR3 nucleotide sequence: TGCAGTGCTAGAGCCACAGAAATAAACACTGAAGCTTTCTTT.

This chain uses TRBV29-1 with TRBJ1-2, with D hard to call. The CDR3 is 11 residues long. V shed 1 base and J shed 7 bases, with 7 bases lying between them. The V gene's germline CDR1 is SQVTM and CDR2 ANQGSEA. Here the CDR3 reads CSVEGVGGYTF. The CDR3 nucleotides read TGCAGCGTTGAAGGGGTAGGTGGCTACACCTTC.

There are many counts of this clonotype. The chain combines TRBV3-1 with TRBJ2-5, with TRBD2 as a possible D gene (5 bases). CDR1 is LGHDT, CDR2 YNNKEL, per germline (reference sequence). Trimming removed 2 bases at V and 4 bases at J, with 11 bases between. The CDR3 consists of 14 residues. The CDR3 loop is CASSQRGSGETQYF. CDR3 sequence (DNA): TGTGCCAGCAGCCAACGCGGGTCGGGAGAGACCCAGTACTTC.

A few counts support this clonotype. The genes are TRBV5-5 and TRBJ1-5; no clear D gene. The V end lost 0 bases, the J end lost 3 bases, and 10 bases lay between the germline ends. Germline CDR1 and CDR2: SGHKS and YYEKEE (reference sequence). CDR3 length: 15 amino acids. CDR3 sequence reads: CASSLAGRYNQPQHF. The CDR3 DNA reads TGTGCCAGCAGCTTGGCAGGCAGGTACAATCAGCCCCAGCATTTT.